Presented here are 12 T cell receptor beta chains from one specimen sequenced in a study of CD4 and CD8 cells across lung adenocarcinoma regions. MiXCR was run by TCRdb on the PCR reads, yielding one entry per CDR3 protein. The sample contains some 23,000 distinct CDR3 sequences, approximately 50% of which appear only once. Sequenced input: CD8+ T cells from the center of a lung tumor. Receptors originate from a male donor with lung adenocarcinoma. The CD4 and CD8 labels of this study may be unreliable.

About this clonotype: Germline is not matched at one junction end, which may reflect a read error. The chain couples TRBV27 to TRBJ2-3; D gene ambiguous. This CDR3 spans 15 amino acids. The germline CDR1 and CDR2 sequences are MNHEY and SMNVEV (reference sequence). CDR3 amino acids: CASSLNTRDPETQYF. The DNA of the CDR3 is TGTGCCAGCAGTCTCAACACCCGCGACCCAGAGACGCAGTATTTT.

The J gene is TRBJ2-1, the V gene TRBV5-4; 9 bases match TRBD2. The CDR3 has 19 amino acids. The V segment lost 5 bases and the J segment 4 bases; nucleotides outside the gene matches: 19. Germline assignment: CDR1 SGHNT and CDR2 YYREEE (reference sequence). The CDR3, as DNA: TGTGCCAGCAGTCGAAGGACTAGCGCGGTTGCGACGGGGTACAATGAGCAGTTCTTC. Translation: CASSRRTSAVATGYNEQFF.

Remarks on this clonotype: A junction end diverges from the germline sequence, so it may reflect a read error. The chain recombines TRBV6-8 with TRBJ2-4; 8 bases fit TRBD1. From germline, CDR1 is MNHGY and CDR2 SAAAGT. This CDR3 is 14 amino acids long. CDR3 loop: CGGRGLGAKDIQYF. In nucleotides, the CDR3 is TGTGGCGGCAGGGGGCTGGGAGCCAAAGACATTCAGTACTTC.

This clonotype has ten or more counts. The chain carries TRBV25-1 and TRBJ2-1, with D possibly TRBD1 on 6 matching bases. Trimming stripped 2 bases from V and 3 bases from J, with 11 bases between. Germline lookup yields CDR1 MGHDK and CDR2 SYGVNS. This CDR3 has 15 amino acids. This chain's CDR3 is CASSEAGARYNEQFF. As DNA, the CDR3 is TGTGCCAGCAGTGAAGCAGGGGCTCGCTACAATGAGCAGTTCTTC.

V is TRBV4-2 and J is TRBJ1-5; D remains ambiguous. Germline V gene lookup returns CDR1 LGHNA and CDR2 YNFKEQ. Trimming removed 1 base from V and 0 bases from J, with 7 bases in between. The CDR3 is 15 residues long. The CDR3 nucleotides are TGTGCCAGCAGCCAAGTTTACGGTAGCAATCAGCCCCAGCATTTT. It is translated as CASSQVYGSNQPQHF.

This clonotype came up many times. The genes are TRBV5-1 and TRBJ2-7; 9 nucleotides agree with TRBD1. CDR1 and CDR2 from the germline V gene are SGHRS and YFSETQ. The CDR3 has 15 amino acids. V lost 5 bases, J lost 0 bases, and 6 bases stayed unmatched. The CDR3 coding sequence is TGCGCCAGCAGGGGGGGACAGGGCGTCTCCTACGAGCAGTACTTC. Translating gives CASRGGQGVSYEQYF.

The chain recombines TRBV20-1 with TRBJ2-1; D is perhaps TRBD1 (5 bases). Germline V gene lookup returns CDR1 DFQATT and CDR2 SNEGSKA (reference sequence). This CDR3 is built from 12 residues. Trimming left V 6 bases short and J 10 bases short, with 16 bases between. CDR3 protein: CSATDVYREQFF. The CDR3 nucleotides are TGCAGTGCAACAGACGTTTACAGGGAGCAGTTCTTC.

This clonotype has at least ten counts. The V gene is TRBV10-2, the J gene TRBJ2-7; D is undetermined. The germline V gene has CDR1 WSHSY and CDR2 SAAADI. This CDR3 has 14 residues. Trimming pared 4 bases from V and 0 bases from J, leaving 10 bases between. This chain's CDR3 is CASSVKGSSYEQYF. The CDR3 DNA reads as TGCGCCAGCAGTGTTAAGGGTTCCTCCTACGAGCAGTACTTC.

This sequence joins TRBV20-1 and TRBJ2-1; 12 bases line up with TRBD1. The J call is in doubt because the DNA end fits TRBJ2-5 better. In germline, CDR1 is DFQATT, CDR2 SNEGSKA (reference sequence). CDR3 length: 15 residues. CDR3 DNA sequence: TGCAGTGCTAACCCCGGGACAGGGGGCGGACAGACCCAGTACTTC. This translates into CSANPGTGGGQTQYF.

This clonotype was counted at least ten times. The V call is TRBV7-6, the J call TRBJ2-1; 8 bases are shared with TRBD2. V dropped 5 bases and J dropped 0; count of bases not matched to a gene: 9. This CDR3 region has 17 residues. Germline values: CDR1 SGHVS, CDR2 FNYEAQ. The CDR3 region has the DNA TGTGCCAGCAGCCTTCGGGGGGGACTCAGCTCCTACAATGAGCAGTTCTTC. It yields the protein CASSLRGGLSSYNEQFF.

This CDR3 is CASSYSSGSLYNEQFF. The CDR3 DNA follows: TGTGCCAGCAGTTACTCCAGCGGGAGCCTCTACAATGAGCAGTTCTTC. The chain recombines TRBV6-5 with TRBJ2-1, with 8 positions matching TRBD2. CDR3 length equals 16 residues. The trim removed 0 bases at V and 3 bases at J, leaving 4 bases unmatched. Germline loops: CDR1 MNHEY, CDR2 SVGAGI.

This clonotype has a count of ten or more. V and J are TRBV6-1 and TRBJ2-1, with 9 bases lining up with TRBD1. The V gene end was trimmed by 5 bases and the J gene end by 0 bases; junction bases not matched to a gene: 11. The CDR3 covers 18 residues. The V gene's germline CDR1 is MNHNS and CDR2 SASEGT. CDR3 sequence: CASSRQGGDRSSYNEQFF. The CDR3 bases are TGTGCCAGCAGTCGACAGGGGGGGGATCGAAGCTCCTACAATGAGCAGTTCTTC.